This T cell receptor (beta chain) was sequenced during a study of vaccination and CD4 T cells after COVID-19 (dated by TCRdb to the early 2020s). For the wider study: SARS-CoV-2 positivity had been established in the convalescent patients by nasal swab PCR, and mild disease was recorded in nine or ten of these patients and severe disease in one. As controls, cultures received a CEFX viral epitope pool (the positive control), an HIV-1 Nef peptide pool (the negative control), or no peptide at all. Each participant got two doses of either the Pfizer-BioNTech BNT162b2 vaccine (n=8) or the Moderna mRNA-1273 vaccine (n=2). Post-vaccine blood samples were obtained a median of about 77 days after the second vaccine dose, with a range of roughly 13 to 250 days. In 10 COVID-19 convalescent patients and a handful of infection-naive healthy vaccine recipients, researchers compared the spike-specific CD4+ TCR repertoire from before mRNA vaccination with the repertoire from after. Post-COVID blood samples from convalescent patients were collected a median of 101 days after diagnosis, with a range of 35 to 161 days. Culture stimuli were overlapping spike peptide pools from SARS-CoV-2 and from the common cold coronaviruses HCoV-NL63, HCoV-OC43 and HCoV-229E. The convalescent cohort included six males and four females, with two Hispanic individuals, seven Caucasians, two Asians and one multiracial person.

Measured from the cysteine to the phenylalanine, the CDR3 is 15 residues long. Kept here is only the CDR3 DNA, which spans 45 bases and is read in frame from base 1. As encoded in the germline V gene, CDR1 is SGHTA while CDR2 is FQGNSA. Trimming takes 6 bases off V and 7 bases off J; junction bases not matched to a gene: 11. This clonotype has more than one count but fewer than ten. What this receptor recognizes is not known. No quality values exist for individual bases; no much larger clone is one base distant. This specimen's treatment or condition label, per the study, means: roughly ten-day PBMC culture with coronavirus spike peptide pools or control peptides (ViraFEST assay). The ViraFEST assay, used in the study, expanded antigen-specific T cells with peptide pools and then identified the expanded clonotypes through TCR sequencing. Positive SARS-CoV-2 PCR tests in the convalescent patients dated from March to December 2020, before Alpha, Beta and Delta variants emerged in the United States. Each well held around 1.9 million PBMCs cultured with around 9 ug/ml peptide pools in IMDM containing around 4.5% human AB serum and roughly 9 IU/ml IL-2. Half of the culture medium was replaced with fresh IL-2-containing medium on days 3 and 7. After 10 to 11 days of culture, CD4+ T cells were isolated by negative selection with the EasySep CD4+ T cell isolation kit. Ficoll-Paque Plus gradient centrifugation was used to isolate PBMCs from whole blood, and the isolated PBMCs were then either used fresh or cryopreserved at -140C. Triplicate wells were generally used for each culture condition.

The library was prepared using PCR. At the Johns Hopkins FTIC core, DNA from the cultured CD4+ T cells underwent TCR sequencing with the Oncomine TCR Beta short-read assay. The QIAamp micro DNA kit was used to extract genomic DNA from the cultured CD4+ T cells. Oncomine TCR Beta libraries from cultured CD4+ T cells were pooled using unique dual indexes and sequenced on an Illumina iSeq 100. As for the original processing: Non-productive sequences were removed, and CDR3s that did not start with C, did not end with F or W, or were shorter than 7 amino acids were discarded. The MANAFEST web application identified antigen-specific clonotypes by comparing peptide-stimulated wells against reference wells and other culture wells. An FDR below 0.05, an odds ratio above 5, and a productive frequency above 0.1% in at least two of three replicate wells were required for clones to be considered positive. Cross-reactive clonotypes were defined as significantly expanded in both SARS-CoV-2 spike wells and at least one common cold coronavirus spike condition. Similarity between CDR3 sequences was evaluated in R version 3.6.1 using Levenshtein distances (stringdist) and unrooted phylogenetic trees (ape). TCRdb handled the public reads itself, with Q25 trimming in fastp and clone calling in MiXCR, and kept productive beta chains. Under each unique CDR3 protein, matching rows form one entry showing the most common genes and DNA. The V and J calls come from TCRdb's annotation, not from the publication. Within this sample are about 11,000 distinct CDR3 sequences, with 25% to 40% of them counted one time only. In total, the top ten clones hold more than 8% of the sample.

Overall study outcomes, separate from this receptor: The median number of SARS-CoV-2-reactive clonotypes rose from roughly 20 after infection to about 40 after vaccination, but the change was not significant. Among convalescent patients, a median approximately 88% of the SARS-CoV-2-reactive clones seen after vaccination appeared only after vaccination, which suggests priming specific to the vaccine. The number of convalescent patients in the study was relatively small, and the study did not examine early timepoints following natural infection. Nearly all vaccine-specific clones in convalescent patients (304 of 307) were mono-reactive for SARS-CoV-2 spike rather than cross-reactive with common cold coronaviruses.

The chain links TRBV7-2 with TRBJ2-1, and 8 junctional nucleotides match TRBD2. This clonotype was obtained from a human donor who had recovered from COVID-19. Sample: CD4+ T cells from blood, cultured in vitro. The base sequence is TGTGCCAGCAGAATGACAGGACTAGCTCAGAATGAGCAGTTCTTC. Its translation is CASRMTGLAQNEQFF.